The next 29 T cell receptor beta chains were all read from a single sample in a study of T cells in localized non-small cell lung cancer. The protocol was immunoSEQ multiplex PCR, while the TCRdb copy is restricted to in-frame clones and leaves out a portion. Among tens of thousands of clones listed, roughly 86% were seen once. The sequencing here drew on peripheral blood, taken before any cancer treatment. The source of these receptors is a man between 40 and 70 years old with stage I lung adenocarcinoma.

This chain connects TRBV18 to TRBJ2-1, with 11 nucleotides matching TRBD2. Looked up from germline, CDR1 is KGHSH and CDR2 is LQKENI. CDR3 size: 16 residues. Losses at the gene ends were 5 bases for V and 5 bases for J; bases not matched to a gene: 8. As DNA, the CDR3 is TGTGCCAGCTCATTATACCCGGGACTAGCGGACAATGAGCAGTTCTTC. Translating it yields CASSLYPGLADNEQFF.

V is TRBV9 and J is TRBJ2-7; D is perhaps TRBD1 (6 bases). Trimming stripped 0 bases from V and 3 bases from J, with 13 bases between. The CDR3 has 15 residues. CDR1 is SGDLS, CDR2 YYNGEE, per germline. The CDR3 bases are TGTGCCAGCAGCGTAGTAATGGGGGCTTACTACGAGCAGTACTTC. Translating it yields CASSVVMGAYYEQYF.

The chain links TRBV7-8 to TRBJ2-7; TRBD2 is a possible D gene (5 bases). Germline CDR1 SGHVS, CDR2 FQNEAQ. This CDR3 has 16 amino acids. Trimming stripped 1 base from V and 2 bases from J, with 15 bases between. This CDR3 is CASSLGPVGGTYEQYF. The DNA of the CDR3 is TGTGCCAGCAGCTTAGGCCCGGTTGGAGGTACCTACGAGCAGTACTTC.

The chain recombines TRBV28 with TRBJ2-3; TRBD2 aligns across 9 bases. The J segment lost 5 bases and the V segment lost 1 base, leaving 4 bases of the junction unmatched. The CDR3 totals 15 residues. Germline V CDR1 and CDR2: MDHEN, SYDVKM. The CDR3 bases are TGTGCCAGCAGTTTATTACGAGCGGGGGGAGATACGCAGTATTTT. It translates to CASSLLRAGGDTQYF. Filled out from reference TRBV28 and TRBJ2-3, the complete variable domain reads DVKVTQSSRYLVKRTGEKVFLECVQDMDHENMFWYRQDPGLGLRLIYFSYDVKMKEKGDIPEGYSVSREKKERFSLILESASTNQTSMYLCASSLLRAGGDTQYFGPGTRLTVL.

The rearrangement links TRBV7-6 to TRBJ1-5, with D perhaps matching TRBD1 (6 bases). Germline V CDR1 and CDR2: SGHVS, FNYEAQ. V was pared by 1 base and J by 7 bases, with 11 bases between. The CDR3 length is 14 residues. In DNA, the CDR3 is TGTGCCAGCAGCTTAGGCTGGGGGCAACAGCCCCAGCATTTT. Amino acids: CASSLGWGQQPQHF.

For the CDR3, the DNA is TGTGCCAGCAGCTTGGGTCTGGGCCTGGAGACCCAGTACTTC. The encoded protein is CASSLGLGLETQYF. V is TRBV5-6 and J is TRBJ2-5; D is undetermined. Deletions cut 0 bases from V and 5 bases from J, with 11 bases between. The CDR3 loop spans 14 amino acids. From germline, CDR1 is SGHDT and CDR2 YYEEEE.

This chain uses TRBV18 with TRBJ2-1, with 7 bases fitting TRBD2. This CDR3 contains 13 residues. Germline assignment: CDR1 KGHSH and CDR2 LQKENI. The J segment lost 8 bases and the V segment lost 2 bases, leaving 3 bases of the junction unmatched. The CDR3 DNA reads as TGTGCCAGCTCACCAGGGGGAGGGTATGAGCAGTTCTTC. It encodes CASSPGGGYEQFF.

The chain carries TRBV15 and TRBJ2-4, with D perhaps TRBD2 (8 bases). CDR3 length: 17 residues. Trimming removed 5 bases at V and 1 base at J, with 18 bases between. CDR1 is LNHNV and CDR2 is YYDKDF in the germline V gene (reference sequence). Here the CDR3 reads CATSPLGQREAKNIQYF. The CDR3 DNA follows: TGTGCCACCAGCCCATTGGGACAGCGGGAGGCCAAAAACATTCAGTACTTC.

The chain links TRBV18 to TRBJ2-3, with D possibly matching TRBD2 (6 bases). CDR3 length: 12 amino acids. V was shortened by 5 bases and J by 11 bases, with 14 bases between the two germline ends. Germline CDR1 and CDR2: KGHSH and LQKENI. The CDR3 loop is CASSSGLAWQYF. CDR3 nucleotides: TGTGCCAGCTCATCGGGGCTAGCGTGGCAGTATTTT.

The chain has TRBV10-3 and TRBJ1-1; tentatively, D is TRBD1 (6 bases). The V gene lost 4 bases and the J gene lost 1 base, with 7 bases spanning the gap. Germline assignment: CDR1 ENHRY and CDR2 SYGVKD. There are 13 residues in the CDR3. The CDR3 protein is CAISARGNTEAFF. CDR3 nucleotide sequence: TGTGCCATCAGTGCCAGGGGGAACACTGAAGCTTTCTTT.

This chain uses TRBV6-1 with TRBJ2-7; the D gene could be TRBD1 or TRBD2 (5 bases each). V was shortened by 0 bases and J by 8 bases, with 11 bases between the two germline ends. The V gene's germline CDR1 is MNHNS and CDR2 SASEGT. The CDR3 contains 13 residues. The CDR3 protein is CASSEAGTTKQYF. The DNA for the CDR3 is TGTGCCAGCAGTGAAGCAGGGACCACAAAGCAGTACTTC.

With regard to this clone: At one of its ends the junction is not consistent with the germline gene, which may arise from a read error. CDR3 bases: TGTGCCAGCGGCGTAGGGGTCTCAACAGGAGACTACGAGCAGTACTTC. Translated, it gives CASGVGVSTGDYEQYF. V and J are TRBV9 and TRBJ2-7; perhaps TRBD1 as D (5 bases). Germline V CDR1 and CDR2: SGDLS, YYNGEE. CDR3 length: 16 amino acids.

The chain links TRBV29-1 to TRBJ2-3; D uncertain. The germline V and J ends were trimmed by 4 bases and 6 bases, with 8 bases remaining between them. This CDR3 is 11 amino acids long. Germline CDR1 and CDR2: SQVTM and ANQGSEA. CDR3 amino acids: CSVGARDTQYF. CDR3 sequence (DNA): TGCAGCGTTGGGGCGAGGGATACGCAGTATTTT.

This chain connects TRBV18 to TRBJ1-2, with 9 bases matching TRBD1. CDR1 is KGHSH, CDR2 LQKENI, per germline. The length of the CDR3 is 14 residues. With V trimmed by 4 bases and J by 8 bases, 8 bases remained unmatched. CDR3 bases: TGTGCCAGCTCACACCCGGACAGGGGCCTAGGCTACACCTTC. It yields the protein CASSHPDRGLGYTF.

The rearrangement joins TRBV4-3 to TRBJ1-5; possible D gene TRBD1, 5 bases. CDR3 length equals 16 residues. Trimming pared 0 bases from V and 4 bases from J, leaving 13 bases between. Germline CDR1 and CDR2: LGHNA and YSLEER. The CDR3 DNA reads TGCGCCAGCAGCCAAGATTCCAGGGATGAGAATCAGCCCCAGCATTTT. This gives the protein CASSQDSRDENQPQHF.

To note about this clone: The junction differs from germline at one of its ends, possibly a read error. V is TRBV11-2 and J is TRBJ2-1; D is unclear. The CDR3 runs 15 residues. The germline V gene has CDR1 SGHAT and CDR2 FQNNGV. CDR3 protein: CASSLDPKPPNEQFF. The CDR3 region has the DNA TGTGCCAGCAGTTTAGACCCGAAGCCCCCCAATGAGCAGTTCTTC.

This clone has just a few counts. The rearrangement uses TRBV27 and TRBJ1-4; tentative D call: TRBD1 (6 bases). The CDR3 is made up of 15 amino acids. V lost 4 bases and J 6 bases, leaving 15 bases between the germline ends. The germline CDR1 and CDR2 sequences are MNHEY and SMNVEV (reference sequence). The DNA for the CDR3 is TGTGCCAGCAGTTCGCCCGGGACACCGGATGAAAAACTGTTTTTT. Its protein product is CASSSPGTPDEKLFF. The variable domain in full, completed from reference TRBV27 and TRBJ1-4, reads EAQVTQNPRYLITVTGKKLTVTCSQNMNHEYMSWYRQDPGLGLRQIYYSMNVEVTDKGDVPEGYKVSRKEKRNFPLILESPSPNQTSLYFCASSSPGTPDEKLFFGSGTQLSVL.

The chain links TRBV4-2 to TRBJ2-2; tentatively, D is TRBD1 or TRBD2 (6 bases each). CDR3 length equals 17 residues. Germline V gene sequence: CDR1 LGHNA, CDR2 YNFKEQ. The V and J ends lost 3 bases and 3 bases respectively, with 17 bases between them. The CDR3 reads CASSHLGGGGDTGELFF. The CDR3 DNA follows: TGTGCCAGCAGCCATCTAGGGGGAGGCGGGGACACCGGGGAGCTGTTTTTT.

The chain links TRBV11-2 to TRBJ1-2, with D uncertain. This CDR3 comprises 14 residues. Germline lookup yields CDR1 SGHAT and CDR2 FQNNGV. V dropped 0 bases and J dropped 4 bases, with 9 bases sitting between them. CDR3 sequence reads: CASSLEATAYGYTF. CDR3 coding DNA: TGTGCCAGCAGCTTAGAGGCGACGGCCTATGGCTACACCTTC.

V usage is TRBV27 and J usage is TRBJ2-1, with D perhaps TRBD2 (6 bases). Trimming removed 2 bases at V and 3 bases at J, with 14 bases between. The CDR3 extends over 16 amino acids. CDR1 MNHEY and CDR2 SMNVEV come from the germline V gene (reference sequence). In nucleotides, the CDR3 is TGTGCCAGCAGTTTAACGGGGGAGTCTCGCTACAATGAGCAGTTCTTC. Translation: CASSLTGESRYNEQFF.

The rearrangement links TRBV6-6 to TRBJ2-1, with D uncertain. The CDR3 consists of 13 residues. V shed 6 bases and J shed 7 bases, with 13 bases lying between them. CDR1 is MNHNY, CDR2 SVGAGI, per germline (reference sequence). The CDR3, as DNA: TGTGCCAGCAGCTCAGGATTCCTTAATGAGCAGTTCTTC. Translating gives CASSSGFLNEQFF.

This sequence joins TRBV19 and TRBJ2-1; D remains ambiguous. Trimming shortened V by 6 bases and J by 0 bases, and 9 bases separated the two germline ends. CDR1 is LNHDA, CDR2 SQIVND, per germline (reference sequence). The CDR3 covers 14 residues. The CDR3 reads CASRVLSSYNEQFF. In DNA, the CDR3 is TGTGCCAGTAGGGTCTTAAGCTCCTACAATGAGCAGTTCTTC. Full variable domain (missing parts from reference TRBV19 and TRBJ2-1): DGGITQSPKYLFRKEGQNVTLSCEQNLNHDAMYWYRQDPGQGLRLIYYSQIVNDFQKGDIAEGYSVSREKKESFPLTVTSAQKNPTAFYLCASRVLSSYNEQFFGPGTRLTVL.

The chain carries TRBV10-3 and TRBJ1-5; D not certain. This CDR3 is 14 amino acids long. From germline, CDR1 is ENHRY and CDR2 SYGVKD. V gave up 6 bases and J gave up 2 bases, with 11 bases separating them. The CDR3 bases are TGTGCCATCAGCGCTAATGGGGGCAATCAGCCCCAGCATTTT. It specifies CAISANGGNQPQHF.

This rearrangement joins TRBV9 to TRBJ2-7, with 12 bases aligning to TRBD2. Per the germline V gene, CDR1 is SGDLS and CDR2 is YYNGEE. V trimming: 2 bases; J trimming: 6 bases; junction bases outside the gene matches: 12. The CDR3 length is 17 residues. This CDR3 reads CASSVNRLAGALSEQYF. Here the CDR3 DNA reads TGTGCCAGCAGCGTCAACAGACTAGCGGGAGCACTTTCCGAGCAGTACTTC.

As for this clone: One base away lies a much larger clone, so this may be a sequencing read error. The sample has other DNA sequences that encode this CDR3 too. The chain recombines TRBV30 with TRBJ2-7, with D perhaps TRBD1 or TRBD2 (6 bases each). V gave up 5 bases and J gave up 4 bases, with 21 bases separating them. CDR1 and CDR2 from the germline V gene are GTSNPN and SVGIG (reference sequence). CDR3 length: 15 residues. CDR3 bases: TGTGCCTGGCATCGGAGGGGGGAAAGTTTTTACGAGCAGTACTTC. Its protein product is CAWHRRGESFYEQYF.

The CDR3: CASGLAENTEAFF. DNA of the CDR3: TGTGCTAGTGGTTTGGCGGAGAACACTGAAGCTTTCTTT. The chain links TRBV12-5 to TRBJ1-1; D unresolved. Germline CDR1 is LGHNT and CDR2 is FRNRAP. Trimming removed 1 base at V and 1 base at J, with 4 bases between. The CDR3 covers 13 residues.

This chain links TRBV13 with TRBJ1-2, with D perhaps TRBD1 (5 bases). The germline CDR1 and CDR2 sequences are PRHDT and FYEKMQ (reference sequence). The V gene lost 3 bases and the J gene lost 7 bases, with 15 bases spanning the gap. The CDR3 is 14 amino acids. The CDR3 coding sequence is TGTGCCAGCAGCTTCGGAAGCGTCGGGGGTGGCTACACCTTC. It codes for CASSFGSVGGGYTF.

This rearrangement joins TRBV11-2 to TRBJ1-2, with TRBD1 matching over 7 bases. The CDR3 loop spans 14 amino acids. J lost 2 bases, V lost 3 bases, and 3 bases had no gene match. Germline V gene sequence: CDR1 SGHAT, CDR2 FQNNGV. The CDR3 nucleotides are TGTGCCAGCAGCTTGACAGGGAGAAACTATGGCTACACCTTC. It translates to CASSLTGRNYGYTF.

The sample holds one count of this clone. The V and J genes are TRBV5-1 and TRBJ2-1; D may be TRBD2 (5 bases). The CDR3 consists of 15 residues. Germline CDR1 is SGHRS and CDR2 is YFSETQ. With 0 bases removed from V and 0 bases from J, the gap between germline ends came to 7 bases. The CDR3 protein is CASSLAGSSYNEQFF. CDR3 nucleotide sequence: TGCGCCAGCAGCTTGGCTGGGAGCTCCTACAATGAGCAGTTCTTC.